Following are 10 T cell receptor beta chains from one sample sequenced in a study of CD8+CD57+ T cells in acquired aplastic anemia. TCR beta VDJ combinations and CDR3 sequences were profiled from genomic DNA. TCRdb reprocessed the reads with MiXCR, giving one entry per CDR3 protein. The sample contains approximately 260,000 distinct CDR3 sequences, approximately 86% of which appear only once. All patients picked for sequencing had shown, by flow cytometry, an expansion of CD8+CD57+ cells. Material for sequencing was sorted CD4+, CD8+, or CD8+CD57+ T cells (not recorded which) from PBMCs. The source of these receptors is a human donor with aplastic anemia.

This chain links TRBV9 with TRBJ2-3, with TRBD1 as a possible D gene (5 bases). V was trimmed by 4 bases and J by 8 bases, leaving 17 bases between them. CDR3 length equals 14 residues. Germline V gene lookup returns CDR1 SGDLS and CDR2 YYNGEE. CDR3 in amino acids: CASSLGASPVTQYF. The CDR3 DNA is TGTGCCAGCAGCTTAGGGGCTAGTCCCGTTACGCAGTATTTT.

CDR3 residues: CASSSDRILSPLHFF. As DNA, the CDR3 is TGTGCCAGCAGCTCGGACAGAATACTTTCACCCCTCCACTTCTTT. The genes are TRBV7-9 and TRBJ1-1, with D perhaps TRBD1 (6 bases). Between the trimmed V and J ends, which lost 4 bases and 14 bases, there was a span of 26 bases. The germline CDR1 and CDR2 sequences are SEHNR and FQNEAQ (reference sequence). The CDR3 spans 15 residues.

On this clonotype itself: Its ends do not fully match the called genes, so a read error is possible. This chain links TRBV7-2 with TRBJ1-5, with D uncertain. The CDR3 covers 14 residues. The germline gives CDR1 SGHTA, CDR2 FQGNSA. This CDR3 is CASSVVYSNQRGNF. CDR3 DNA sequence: TGTGCCAGCAGTGTAGTTTATAGCAATCAGCGCGGGAATTTT.

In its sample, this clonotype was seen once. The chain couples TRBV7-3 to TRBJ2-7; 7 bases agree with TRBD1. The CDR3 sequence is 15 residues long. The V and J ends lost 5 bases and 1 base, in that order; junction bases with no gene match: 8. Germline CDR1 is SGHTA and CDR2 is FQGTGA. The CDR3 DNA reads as TGTGCCAGCAGCAGGGGACAGAGTTATTCCTACGAGCAGTACTTC. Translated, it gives CASSRGQSYSYEQYF.

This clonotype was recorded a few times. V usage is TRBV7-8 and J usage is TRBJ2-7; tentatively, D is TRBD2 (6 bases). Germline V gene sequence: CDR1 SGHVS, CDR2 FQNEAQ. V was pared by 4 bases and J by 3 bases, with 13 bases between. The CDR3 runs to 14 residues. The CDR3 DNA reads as TGTGCCAGCAGCTACGCGGAGGGTAACTACGAGCAGTACTTC. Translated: CASSYAEGNYEQYF.

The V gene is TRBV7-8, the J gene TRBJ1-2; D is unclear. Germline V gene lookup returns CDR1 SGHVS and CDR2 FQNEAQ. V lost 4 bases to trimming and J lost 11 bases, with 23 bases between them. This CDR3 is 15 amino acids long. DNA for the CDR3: TGTGCCAGCAGCTGGGGTGGAGGGCCAAACTATCGGTACACCTTC. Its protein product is CASSWGGGPNYRYTF.

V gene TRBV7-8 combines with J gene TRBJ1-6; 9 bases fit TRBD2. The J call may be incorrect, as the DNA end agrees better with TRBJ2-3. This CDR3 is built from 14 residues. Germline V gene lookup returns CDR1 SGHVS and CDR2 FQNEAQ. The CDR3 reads CASSQAGGGDTQYF. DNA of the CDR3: TGTGCCAGCAGCCAAGCGGGAGGAGGCGATACGCAGTATTTT.

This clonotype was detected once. CDR3 region: CASSVGSDPSNEQFF. The DNA for the CDR3 is TGTGCCAGCAGCGTAGGGTCAGATCCGAGCAATGAGCAGTTCTTC. The V call is TRBV9, the J call TRBJ2-1; no clear D gene. Germline V gene lookup returns CDR1 SGDLS and CDR2 YYNGEE. This CDR3 is 15 amino acids long. V lost 0 bases, J lost 6 bases, and 13 bases lay in between.

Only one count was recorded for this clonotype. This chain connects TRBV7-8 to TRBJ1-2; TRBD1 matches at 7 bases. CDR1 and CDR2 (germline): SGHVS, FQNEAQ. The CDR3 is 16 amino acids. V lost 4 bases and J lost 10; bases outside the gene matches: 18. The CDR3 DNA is TGTGCCAGCAGCTACAAGGGGGCCGGGACTAGATACAACTACACCTTC. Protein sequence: CASSYKGAGTRYNYTF.

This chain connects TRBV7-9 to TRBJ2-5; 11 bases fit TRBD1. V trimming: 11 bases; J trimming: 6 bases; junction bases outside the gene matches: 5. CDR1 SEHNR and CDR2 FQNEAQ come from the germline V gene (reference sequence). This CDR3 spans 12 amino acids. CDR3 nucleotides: TGTGCCGGACAGGGGGCCATGAAGACCCAGTACTTC. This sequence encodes CAGQGAMKTQYF.